A single sample gave rise to the 20 T cell receptor beta chains below, sequenced in a study of blood T cell repertoires in COVID-19 (dated by TCRdb to the early 2020s). Library creation used the immunoSEQ multiplex PCR assay. As stored in TCRdb, this immuneACCESS dataset retains in-frame rearrangements with V and J assigned. A fraction of the clones does not appear; measured against another copy, unresolved V genes explain less than half of the discrepancy, and the remainder lacks a known reason. The sample table holds roughly 27,000 clones, of which approximately 77% were seen once. Approximately 15% of the sample is taken by the ten largest. The sequencing sample was made of peripheral blood. Receptor source: a man aged 80 or over with active or convalescent COVID-19.

The chain joins TRBV5-6 to TRBJ1-1; TRBD1 agrees at 9 bases. Germline CDR1 SGHDT, CDR2 YYEEEE. This CDR3 comprises 14 residues. J gave up 5 bases and V 3 bases, and 5 bases lay outside the gene matches. Here the CDR3 reads CASSWWDRATEAFF. The CDR3 bases are TGTGCCAGCAGCTGGTGGGACAGGGCAACTGAAGCTTTCTTT.

The chain is built from TRBV5-1 and TRBJ2-7, with 10 nucleotides matching TRBD2. The CDR3 has 15 amino acids. J lost 4 bases, V lost 0 bases, and 4 bases had no gene match. Germline-derived CDR1 and CDR2 are SGHRS and YFSETQ. The CDR3 coding sequence is TGCGCCAGCAGCTTGGATGCTAGCGGGAGTTACGAGCAGTACTTC. Residues: CASSLDASGSYEQYF.

The rearrangement joins TRBV28 to TRBJ2-7, with D tentatively TRBD2 (5 bases). This CDR3 comprises 12 residues. V was pared by 6 bases and J by 4 bases, with 10 bases between. Per germline, CDR1 MDHEN and CDR2 SYDVKM. CDR3 residues: CASSRTAYEQYF. Written as DNA, the CDR3 is TGTGCCAGCAGCAGGACTGCTTACGAGCAGTACTTC.

The rearrangement links TRBV3-1 (or the pseudogene TRBV3-2) to TRBJ2-3; 8 positions agree with TRBD2. After removal of 4 bases from V and 0 bases from J, the junction contained 12 bases not matched to a gene. Looked up from germline, CDR1 is LGHDT and CDR2 is YNNKEL (reference sequence). This CDR3 spans 18 amino acids. The CDR3 bases are TGTGCCAGCAGCCGAGGAGACACTAGCGGCCCTAGCACAGATACGCAGTATTTT. This gives the protein CASSRGDTSGPSTDTQYF.

This chain joins TRBV28 and TRBJ2-6; 11 positions agree with TRBD1. V trimming: 7 bases; J trimming: 11 bases; junction bases outside the gene matches: 10. The CDR3 spans 15 residues. The germline CDR1 and CDR2 sequences are MDHEN and SYDVKM. The CDR3 sequence: CASIQAGTGGDVLTF. The CDR3 nucleotides read TGTGCCAGCATCCAAGCGGGGACAGGGGGTGACGTCCTGACTTTC.

The J gene is TRBJ1-5, the V gene TRBV29-1; 7 bases fit TRBD1. The V segment lost 5 bases and the J segment 1 base; nucleotides outside the gene matches: 8. This CDR3 has 15 amino acids. Germline values: CDR1 SQVTM, CDR2 ANQGSEA. CDR3 bases: TGCAGCGTTTCGCAGGGGGTTGGAAGCAATCAGCCCCAGCATTTT. Residues: CSVSQGVGSNQPQHF.

The V and J genes are TRBV16 and TRBJ1-1, with D possibly being TRBD1 (5 bases). Germline V gene lookup returns CDR1 KGHSY and CDR2 FQNENV. The germline V and J ends were trimmed by 2 bases and 4 bases, with 11 bases remaining between them. The CDR3 length is 14 residues. CDR3 in amino acids: CASSQVLGGTEAFF. CDR3 DNA sequence: TGTGCCAGCAGCCAAGTCCTCGGGGGCACTGAAGCTTTCTTT.

The chain's CDR3 is CASRPRGWGEAFF. CDR3 DNA: TGTGCCAGCAGACCCCGGGGGTGGGGTGAAGCTTTCTTT. This chain uses TRBV27 with TRBJ1-1; D might be TRBD1 (5 bases). V was clipped by 6 bases and J by 7 bases, with 15 bases between them. The germline V gene has CDR1 MNHEY and CDR2 SMNVEV (reference sequence). The CDR3 has 13 amino acids.

A few counts support this clone. The chain links TRBV9 to TRBJ2-6, with D perhaps TRBD2 (6 bases). Trimming shortened V by 2 bases and J by 2 bases, and 8 bases separated the two germline ends. This CDR3 has 15 amino acids. CDR1 and CDR2 (germline): SGDLS, YYNGEE. The CDR3 coding sequence is TGTGCCAGCAGCGTGAGGGAGGCTGGGGCCAACGTCCTGACTTTC. Its translation is CASSVREAGANVLTF. The full variable domain, with the rest looked up from reference TRBV9 and TRBJ2-6, is DSGVTQTPKHLITATGQRVTLRCSPRSGDLSVYWYQQSLDQGLQFLIQYYNGEERAKGNILERFSAQQFPDLHSELNLSSLELGDSALYFCASSVREAGANVLTFGAGSRLTVL.

The V call is TRBV5-8, the J call TRBJ2-1, with 9 bases aligning to TRBD1. CDR3 size: 16 residues. The junction had 5 bases not matched to a gene; V was cut back by 3 bases and J by 1 base. Looked up from germline, CDR1 is SGHTS and CDR2 is YDEGEE. The CDR3 is CASSSRQGGSYNEQFF. Written as DNA, the CDR3 is TGTGCCAGCAGCTCCAGACAGGGGGGTTCCTACAATGAGCAGTTCTTC.

The chain couples TRBV9 to TRBJ1-5; D may be TRBD1 (6 bases). Germline-derived CDR1 and CDR2 are SGDLS and YYNGEE. Between the trimmed V and J ends, which lost 3 bases and 4 bases, there was a span of 11 bases. The CDR3 is made up of 14 amino acids. The CDR3 DNA follows: TGTGCCAGCAGCGCTGAACAGGGAAATCAGCCCCAGCATTTT. Its protein is CASSAEQGNQPQHF.

There are a few counts of this clone. The chain employs TRBV6-5 and TRBJ2-1, with TRBD1 matching 9 bases. The J segment lost 4 bases and the V segment lost 6 bases, leaving 7 bases of the junction unmatched. Germline CDR1 reads MNHEY; CDR2 reads SVGAGI. CDR3 length: 15 residues. The CDR3 nucleotides read TGTGCCAGCAGCCGCCCGGGACAGGGATACAATGAGCAGTTCTTC. It is translated as CASSRPGQGYNEQFF.

The V and J genes are TRBV10-3 and TRBJ1-1, with a weak D call TRBD1 (6 bases). V was cut by 10 bases and J by 3 bases, with 18 bases left in between. CDR3 size: 14 residues. CDR1 and CDR2 from the germline V gene are ENHRY and SYGVKD. For the CDR3, the DNA is TGTGCCACCGGACCTCGGGGGGCCGACACTGAAGCTTTCTTT. Amino acids: CATGPRGADTEAFF.

This clone was recorded a few times. The chain combines TRBV19 with TRBJ2-3; D is uncertain. Trimming shortened V by 1 base and J by 2 bases, and 13 bases separated the two germline ends. CDR1 is LNHDA and CDR2 is SQIVND in the germline V gene (reference sequence). The CDR3 runs to 16 residues. As DNA, the CDR3 is TGTGCCAGTAGTATAGTTGCGGCTCCAGACACAGATACGCAGTATTTT. Protein: CASSIVAAPDTDTQYF.

This clone was found once. This chain connects TRBV5-1 to TRBJ2-5; perhaps TRBD2 as D (5 bases). CDR1 is SGHRS and CDR2 is YFSETQ in the germline V gene. V lost 0 bases, J lost 2 bases, and 14 bases lay in between. This CDR3 has 16 residues. The CDR3 bases are TGCGCCAGCAGCTTGGCCGGGGTCCTGGGGCAAGAGACCCAGTACTTC. This encodes CASSLAGVLGQETQYF.

CDR3 loop: CASSQVGRLGQGVPGELFF. The CDR3 nucleotides read TGCGCCAGCAGCCAAGTCGGGCGGTTAGGACAGGGAGTCCCCGGGGAGCTGTTTTTT. The chain recombines TRBV4-1 with TRBJ2-2; 8 bases line up with TRBD1. J lost 6 bases, V lost 1 base, and 16 bases had no gene match. This CDR3 region has 19 residues. The germline V gene encodes CDR1 MGHRA and CDR2 YSYEKL.

In nucleotides, the CDR3 is TGTGCCAGCAGCCGGGACAGGGGTCATGGCTACACCTTC. Residues: CASSRDRGHGYTF. The V gene is TRBV5-6, the J gene TRBJ1-2, with 10 nucleotides matching TRBD1. The germline V gene encodes CDR1 SGHDT and CDR2 YYEEEE. The ends lost 4 bases at V and 6 bases at J; junction bases unmatched: 3. CDR3 length equals 13 residues. The entire variable domain, with the rest obtained from reference TRBV5-6 and TRBJ1-2, is as follows: DAGVTQSPTHLIKTRGQQVTLRCSPKSGHDTVSWYQQALGQGPQFIFQYYEEEERQRGNFPDRFSGHQFPNYSSELNVNALLLGDSALYLCASSRDRGHGYTFGSGTRLTVV.

The genes are TRBV25-1 and TRBJ2-5; D may be TRBD2 (5 bases). The germline gives CDR1 MGHDK, CDR2 SYGVNS. V lost 1 base and J 5 bases, leaving 17 bases between the germline ends. The CDR3 length is 16 residues. The CDR3 DNA is TGTGCCAGCAGTGAATTCCGACTACTTCGGAGGGAGACCCAGTACTTC. As protein: CASSEFRLLRRETQYF.

The chain has TRBV14 and TRBJ2-1; maybe TRBD1 (6 bases). Germline loops: CDR1 SGHDN, CDR2 FVKESK. This CDR3 spans 15 amino acids. V was trimmed by 4 bases and J by 4 bases, leaving 14 bases between them. The CDR3 region has the DNA TGTGCCAGCAGCCGAGGGACACAACCATACAATGAGCAGTTCTTC. Translated: CASSRGTQPYNEQFF.

This clone was detected only a few times. This chain connects TRBV14 to TRBJ2-7; 10 nucleotides line up with TRBD2. Germline loops: CDR1 SGHDN, CDR2 FVKESK. Trimming removed 8 bases from V and 4 bases from J; junction bases left unmatched: 11. This CDR3 comprises 15 residues. CDR3 bases: TGTGCCAGCTCAGACCGCCTAGCGGGAGTGTACGAGCAGTACTTC. Its translation is CASSDRLAGVYEQYF. Looking up the rest from reference TRBV14 and TRBJ2-7 gives the full variable domain: EAGVTQFPSHSVIEKGQTVTLRCDPISGHDNLYWYRRVMGKEIKFLLHFVKESKQDESGMPNNRFLAERTGGTYSTLKVQPAELEDSGVYFCASSDRLAGVYEQYFGPGTRLTVT.